These 20 T cell receptor beta chains originate from one sample sequenced in a study of T cells after yellow fever vaccination. MiXCR was run by TCRdb on the 5' RACE reads, yielding one entry per CDR3 protein. In the table there are around 360,000 distinct CDR3 sequences, about 9.9% of which are singletons. The sample here was PBMCs, taken on the day of the first yellow fever vaccination. The receptors here all came from a young man who received the YFV17D yellow fever vaccine.

In this sample, this clonotype turned up a few times. The chain is built from TRBV12-3 or TRBV12-4 and TRBJ1-5; 10 positions agree with TRBD1. This CDR3 spans 16 amino acids. The junction had 6 bases not matched to a gene; V was cut back by 6 bases and J by 1 base. CDR3 sequence (DNA): TGTGCCAGCAGCCCGGACAGGGGGGTGAGCAATCAGCCCCAGCATTTT. It yields the protein CASSPDRGVSNQPQHF.

This clonotype was observed a handful of times. The chain joins TRBV19 to TRBJ2-2; either TRBD1 or TRBD2 may fit D (5 bases each). Germline loops: CDR1 LNHDA, CDR2 SQIVND (reference sequence). The CDR3 is 14 residues long. The V end lost 6 bases, the J end lost 1 base, and 9 bases lay between the germline ends. CDR3 in DNA: TGTGCCAGTAGATATGGGGGGAACACCGGGGAGCTGTTTTTT. Amino acids: CASRYGGNTGELFF.

This clonotype was observed a few times. The chain carries TRBV14 and TRBJ2-4; D gene uncertain. V was clipped by 0 bases and J by 3 bases, with 6 bases between them. CDR3 length: 14 amino acids. Germline V gene sequence: CDR1 SGHDN, CDR2 FVKESK. This CDR3 is CASSQEGGKNIQYF. The CDR3 nucleotides are TGTGCCAGCAGCCAAGAGGGTGGCAAAAACATTCAGTACTTC.

V is TRBV5-1 and J is TRBJ2-2; TRBD1 is a possible D gene (6 bases). The V gene's germline CDR1 is SGHRS and CDR2 YFSETQ. Trimming took off 4 bases at V and 0 bases at J, with 13 bases between the two ends. The length of the CDR3 is 16 residues. Here the CDR3 DNA reads TGCGCCAGCAGCCCCCCGGACAGCGCGAACACCGGGGAGCTGTTTTTT. It encodes CASSPPDSANTGELFF.

This clonotype was picked up many times. The V call is TRBV18, the J call TRBJ1-5, with D maybe TRBD1 (6 bases). Germline V gives CDR1 KGHSH, CDR2 LQKENI. V was pared by 8 bases and J by 5 bases, with 13 bases between. This CDR3 region has 13 residues. This CDR3 reads CASSPGADQPQHF. DNA for the CDR3: TGTGCCAGCAGCCCGGGGGCAGATCAGCCCCAGCATTTT.

The chain employs TRBV4-1 and TRBJ1-2; perhaps TRBD1 as D (5 bases). CDR1 is MGHRA and CDR2 is YSYEKL in the germline V gene. The CDR3 is made up of 18 amino acids. Trimming took 4 bases from V and 2 from J, leaving 23 bases between them. The CDR3 is CASSLEWGGSSSNYGYTF. The CDR3 DNA sequence: TGCGCCAGCAGCCTGGAGTGGGGGGGAAGCTCCTCCAACTATGGCTACACCTTC.

The chain is built from TRBV19 and TRBJ2-3; maybe TRBD1 (5 bases). The CDR3 consists of 14 residues. V was pared by 6 bases and J by 4 bases, with 14 bases between. Germline V gene data show CDR1 as LNHDA and CDR2 as SQIVND (reference sequence). The CDR3 DNA reads TGTGCCAGTAGGGACGTCAGGGATGCAGATACGCAGTATTTT. It specifies CASRDVRDADTQYF.

This clonotype has only a few counts. This chain uses TRBV15 with TRBJ2-3; D may correspond to TRBD1 or TRBD2 (5 bases each). There are 15 residues in the CDR3. V was trimmed by 2 bases and J by 6 bases, leaving 15 bases between them. The germline CDR1 and CDR2 sequences are LNHNV and YYDKDF (reference sequence). CDR3 region: CATSRSRDRPDTQYF. The CDR3 DNA reads TGTGCCACCAGCAGATCAAGGGACCGCCCGGATACGCAGTATTTT.

The table lists this clonotype with a few counts. V and J are TRBV24-1 and TRBJ2-3; D possibly matches TRBD1 or TRBD2 (5 bases each). Trimming pared 4 bases from V and 0 bases from J, leaving 13 bases between. Per germline, CDR1 KGHDR and CDR2 SFDVKD. The CDR3 contains 16 residues. CDR3 coding DNA: TGTGCCACCAGTGACCGTAGTGGGGGTAGCACAGATACGCAGTATTTT. It encodes CATSDRSGGSTDTQYF.

The chain couples TRBV29-1 to TRBJ2-5; D is undetermined. The CDR3 covers 10 residues. V shed 4 bases and J shed 3 bases, with 3 bases lying between them. The germline CDR1 and CDR2 sequences are SQVTM and ANQGSEA. CDR3 sequence: CSVAEETQYF. CDR3 DNA sequence: TGCAGCGTTGCAGAAGAGACCCAGTACTTC.

CDR3 nucleotide sequence: TGTGCCAGCGATCGGAGGGGGCGCTATGGCGAGCAGTACGTC. Protein: CASDRRGRYGEQYV. The chain uses TRBV27 and TRBJ2-7, with a weak D call TRBD1 (7 bases). The CDR3 is 14 amino acids. V was clipped by 8 bases and J by 6 bases, with 20 bases between them. CDR1 and CDR2 (germline): MNHEY, SMNVEV (reference sequence).

This clonotype came up a few times. The chain is built from TRBV20-1 and TRBJ1-2, with 7 bases fitting TRBD1. The trim removed 5 bases at V and 7 bases at J, leaving 4 bases unmatched. The CDR3 has 11 residues. Germline values: CDR1 DFQATT, CDR2 SNEGSKA (reference sequence). Here the CDR3 reads CSAVDRAGYTF. The CDR3 nucleotides read TGCAGTGCTGTCGACAGGGCTGGCTACACCTTC.

The table lists this clonotype with a few counts. This rearrangement joins TRBV12-3 or TRBV12-4 to TRBJ1-4; 7 nucleotides align to TRBD1. J was trimmed by 15 bases and V by 1 base; bases with no gene match: 17. The CDR3 contains 16 residues. This chain's CDR3 is CASSLDRGGGNSVLFF. CDR3 bases: TGTGCCAGCAGTTTAGACAGGGGAGGCGGTAATTCTGTGTTGTTTTTT.

This clonotype occurred a few times. V and J are TRBV4-2 and TRBJ2-1; D is possibly TRBD1 or TRBD2 (5 bases each). Germline V gene sequence: CDR1 LGHNA, CDR2 YNFKEQ. The CDR3 loop spans 15 amino acids. V was shortened by 0 bases and J by 4 bases, with 10 bases between the two germline ends. The CDR3 here is CASSQERGFYNEQFF. The CDR3 DNA reads TGTGCCAGCAGCCAAGAGAGGGGTTTTTACAATGAGCAGTTCTTC.

This clonotype showed up just a few times. The J gene is TRBJ2-1, the V gene TRBV7-3; 8 positions agree with TRBD2. V trimming: 5 bases; J trimming: 0 bases; junction bases outside the gene matches: 21. In germline, CDR1 is SGHTA, CDR2 FQGTGA. The CDR3 is 21 amino acids. DNA of the CDR3: TGTGCCAGCAGCACTCCCTTTACCGGGACTAGTAGCTCCAGCTCCTACAATGAGCAGTTCTTC. This gives the protein CASSTPFTGTSSSSSYNEQFF.

The table lists this clonotype with many counts. CDR3: CASSPRDRSGYSNQPQHF. The CDR3 bases are TGTGCCAGCAGCCCCAGGGACAGGAGTGGATATAGCAATCAGCCCCAGCATTTT. The rearrangement links TRBV7-8 to TRBJ1-5; TRBD1 aligns across 8 bases. The CDR3 runs to 18 residues. With 5 bases clipped from V and 0 bases from J, the junction kept 12 bases outside the gene matches. Germline CDR1 reads SGHVS; CDR2 reads FQNEAQ.

This clonotype was seen ten or more times. The chain recombines TRBV29-1 with TRBJ1-2; D uncertain. Germline values: CDR1 SQVTM, CDR2 ANQGSEA. V lost 4 bases, J lost 1 base, and 13 bases lay in between. The CDR3 is 14 amino acids. For the CDR3, the DNA is TGCAGCGTTGTTTCGGCAGAGCGTAACTATGGCTACACCTTC. It is translated as CSVVSAERNYGYTF.

The chain couples TRBV6-1 to TRBJ2-1; possible D gene TRBD1, 6 bases. Trimming took 2 bases from V and 3 from J, leaving 11 bases between them. Germline lookup yields CDR1 MNHNS and CDR2 SASEGT. The CDR3 runs 15 residues. The CDR3 is CASSESGVNYNEQFF. The CDR3 DNA sequence: TGTGCCAGCAGTGAATCAGGGGTGAACTACAATGAGCAGTTCTTC.

This clonotype was recorded a few times. This rearrangement joins TRBV7-3 to TRBJ2-1, with 7 bases lining up with TRBD2. Trimming cost V 2 bases and J 11 bases; bases outside gene matches: 3. Germline V lookup: CDR1 SGHTA, CDR2 FQGTGA. This CDR3 is 12 amino acids long. CDR3 in DNA: TGTGCCAGCAGCTTACTGCGGGGGAAGCAGTTCTTC. Translated: CASSLLRGKQFF.

This clonotype was counted many times. This chain connects TRBV5-1 to TRBJ2-7; 7 nucleotides agree with TRBD1. The trim removed 0 bases at V and 2 bases at J, leaving 8 bases unmatched. The germline V gene has CDR1 SGHRS and CDR2 YFSETQ. The CDR3 length is 16 residues. The CDR3 is CASSLAVGQEAYEQYF. The CDR3 coding sequence is TGCGCCAGCAGCTTGGCCGTAGGACAGGAAGCCTACGAGCAGTACTTC.